A single sample is the source of the 24 T cell receptor beta chains below, sequenced in a study of T cell responses to AZD1222 COVID-19 vaccine. The assay was immunoSEQ multiplex PCR, and TCRdb's table has in-frame clones only and misses some. This table has roughly 120,000 clones, about 88% appearing once. The material was peripheral blood, obtained 28 days after the second AZD1222 dose. The receptors come from an adult who received the AZD1222 COVID-19 vaccine.

This clone showed up just a few times. Here the CDR3 DNA reads TGCGCCAGCAGCCCGGGACATACTAACTATGGCTACACCTTC. Encoded protein: CASSPGHTNYGYTF. This chain uses TRBV5-1 with TRBJ1-2, with D possibly TRBD1 on 6 matching bases. V lost 4 bases and J lost 0, with 10 bases in between. The CDR3 is 14 residues long. Germline V gene data show CDR1 as SGHRS and CDR2 as YFSETQ.

The chain carries TRBV7-3 and TRBJ2-1; the D gene could be TRBD1 or TRBD2 (5 bases each). CDR3 length: 16 residues. V lost 2 bases and J lost 1, with 12 bases in between. The germline V gene encodes CDR1 SGHTA and CDR2 FQGTGA. The CDR3 DNA reads as TGTGCCAGCAGCTTAGCAGGGACGGGTTCCTACAATGAGCAGTTCTTC. Residues: CASSLAGTGSYNEQFF.

The chain links TRBV6-5 to TRBJ2-1; perhaps TRBD2 as D (5 bases). The V end lost 4 bases, the J end lost 2 bases, and 15 bases lay between the germline ends. Germline lookup yields CDR1 MNHEY and CDR2 SVGAGI. This CDR3 has 16 residues. In DNA form, the CDR3 reads TGTGCCAGCAGTTCTCGGGGTCTTGACCCCTACAATGAGCAGTTCTTC. Its translation: CASSSRGLDPYNEQFF.

The chain joins TRBV12-3 or TRBV12-4 to TRBJ1-1, with D tentatively TRBD1 (5 bases). The CDR3 totals 13 residues. Trimming left V 7 bases short and J 1 base short, with 10 bases between. CDR3 loop: CASKGYRNTEAFF. The CDR3, as DNA: TGTGCCAGCAAGGGGTATCGGAACACTGAAGCTTTCTTT.

This clone was counted only a few times. This sequence joins TRBV9 and TRBJ2-5, with 14 bases aligning to TRBD2. Germline CDR1 and CDR2: SGDLS and YYNGEE. V dropped 3 bases and J dropped 5; count of bases not matched to a gene: 6. The CDR3 loop spans 16 amino acids. CDR3 coding DNA: TGTGCCAGCAGCGCCCGGGGACTAGCGGGAGTGGAGACCCAGTACTTC. Encoded protein: CASSARGLAGVETQYF.

This clone came up a few times. This sequence joins TRBV4-2 and TRBJ1-2; TRBD1 might be the D (5 bases). The ends were cut back, 0 bases at V and 6 bases at J, with 11 bases in the middle. The CDR3 loop spans 14 amino acids. Germline assignment: CDR1 LGHNA and CDR2 YNFKEQ. CDR3 region: CASSQEDQGHGYTF. Here the CDR3 DNA reads TGTGCCAGCAGCCAAGAGGATCAGGGCCATGGCTACACCTTC.

The genes are TRBV7-9 and TRBJ1-1; maybe TRBD1 (5 bases). The germline CDR1 and CDR2 sequences are SEHNR and FQNEAQ (reference sequence). The CDR3 is 16 residues long. V shed 5 bases and J shed 2 bases, with 18 bases lying between them. The DNA of the CDR3 is TGTGCCAGCAGCCCTCCTGTGGACAATTACAACACTGAAGCTTTCTTT. As protein: CASSPPVDNYNTEAFF.

J is TRBJ1-1 and V is TRBV6-5, with 9 bases that match TRBD1. Germline loops: CDR1 MNHEY, CDR2 SVGAGI. V lost 6 bases and J lost 4; bases outside the gene matches: 3. This CDR3 is built from 13 residues. CDR3 residues: CASRSQGATEAFF. The CDR3, as DNA: TGTGCCAGCAGGTCACAGGGGGCCACTGAAGCTTTCTTT.

This chain connects TRBV6-2 or TRBV6-3 to TRBJ2-7, with D unclear. Trimming stripped 6 bases from V and 0 bases from J, with 6 bases between. This CDR3 contains 12 residues. Germline lookup yields CDR1 MNHEY and CDR2 SVGEGT. The CDR3 DNA is TGTGCCAGCAGACCTTACTCCTACGAGCAGTACTTC. It is translated as CASRPYSYEQYF.

The V gene is TRBV5-3, the J gene TRBJ1-5; D unresolved. TRBV5-3 is noted as an ORF with a role that remains uncertain. This CDR3 contains 16 residues. V lost 5 bases and J lost 0, with 15 bases in between. The CDR3 coding sequence is TGTGCCAGAAGAGGACGGGTAATTTATAGCAATCAGCCCCAGCATTTT. This gives the protein CARRGRVIYSNQPQHF.

This chain joins TRBV7-9 and TRBJ2-7; the match to TRBD1 covers 10 bases. This CDR3 spans 17 amino acids. With V trimmed by 5 bases and J by 1 base, 11 bases remained unmatched. Germline CDR1 SEHNR, CDR2 FQNEAQ (reference sequence). The CDR3 DNA follows: TGTGCCAGCAGCCCCTCTGGGGGACAGGGGTCTTCCTACGAGCAGTACTTC. This sequence encodes CASSPSGGQGSSYEQYF.

The rearrangement links TRBV19 to TRBJ1-1; D gene unclear. Germline lookup yields CDR1 LNHDA and CDR2 SQIVND (reference sequence). This CDR3 is built from 17 residues. Trimming left V 4 bases short and J 8 bases short, with 26 bases between. Here the CDR3 DNA reads TGTGCCAGTAGTAGCGCCCGCGACGGATCCTCCTCACTGGAAGCTTTCTTT. As protein: CASSSARDGSSSLEAFF.

The chain links TRBV13 to TRBJ1-1; D not resolved. The CDR3 has 14 amino acids. V was cut by 5 bases and J by 3 bases, with 13 bases left in between. Germline V gene lookup returns CDR1 PRHDT and CDR2 FYEKMQ (reference sequence). The CDR3 reads CASSTRASYTEAFF. The DNA for the CDR3 is TGTGCCAGCAGCACCCGGGCTTCTTACACTGAAGCTTTCTTT.

The chain carries TRBV7-9 and TRBJ1-2; D perhaps matches TRBD1 (5 bases). The V end was cut by 1 base, the J end by 6 bases, with 9 bases between. Germline CDR1 and CDR2: SEHNR and FQNEAQ (reference sequence). The CDR3 loop spans 13 amino acids. In nucleotides, the CDR3 is TGTGCCAGCAGCTTAGGTGAGGGGAATGGCTACACCTTC. Protein sequence: CASSLGEGNGYTF.

The chain has TRBV5-4 and TRBJ2-7; 8 bases are a match to TRBD1. The CDR3 covers 16 residues. Germline V gives CDR1 SGHNT, CDR2 YYREEE (reference sequence). The ends lost 4 bases at V and 2 bases at J; junction bases unmatched: 11. The CDR3 is CASSPTKGQAAYEQYF. The CDR3 DNA sequence: TGTGCCAGCAGCCCTACCAAGGGACAGGCTGCCTACGAGCAGTACTTC.

V and J are TRBV5-1 and TRBJ2-6; D uncertain. Per the germline V gene, CDR1 is SGHRS and CDR2 is YFSETQ. The CDR3 covers 16 residues. V was shortened by 0 bases and J by 0 bases, with 7 bases between the two germline ends. The CDR3 here is CASSLVGNSGANVLTF. DNA of the CDR3: TGCGCCAGCAGCTTGGTTGGGAACTCTGGGGCCAACGTCCTGACTTTC.

This chain joins TRBV28 and TRBJ2-2, with 9 bases fitting TRBD2. V lost 4 bases and J lost 4; bases outside the gene matches: 4. This CDR3 is built from 15 residues. Germline loops: CDR1 MDHEN, CDR2 SYDVKM. The CDR3 DNA reads as TGTGCCAGCAGTTGGGGCGGGAGGGCCACCGGGGAGCTGTTTTTT. This encodes CASSWGGRATGELFF.

The V call is TRBV10-3, the J call TRBJ2-7; D unresolved. The V gene's germline CDR1 is ENHRY and CDR2 SYGVKD. This CDR3 contains 13 residues. The V gene lost 6 bases and the J gene lost 0 bases, with 9 bases spanning the gap. The CDR3 loop is CAISQKVSYEQYF. As DNA, the CDR3 is TGTGCCATCAGCCAAAAAGTCTCCTACGAGCAGTACTTC.

The rearrangement uses TRBV9 and TRBJ1-2; 9 bases line up with TRBD1. This CDR3 region has 16 residues. Unmatched junction bases numbered 10, after V lost 3 bases and J lost 4 bases. Looked up from germline, CDR1 is SGDLS and CDR2 is YYNGEE. CDR3 coding DNA: TGTGCCAGCAGCGCACAACGGGACAGGGTTGGCTATGGCTACACCTTC. This gives the protein CASSAQRDRVGYGYTF.

This chain uses TRBV9 with TRBJ2-2; D remains ambiguous. CDR1 is SGDLS, CDR2 YYNGEE, per germline. The V end lost 5 bases, the J end lost 0 bases, and 17 bases lay between the germline ends. The CDR3 runs to 17 residues. The CDR3 nucleotides are TGTGCCAGCAGTCCCGAGGTGCAGTACGCGAACACCGGGGAGCTGTTTTTT. Translating gives CASSPEVQYANTGELFF.

This rearrangement joins TRBV4-2 to TRBJ2-7; D gene uncertain. The length of the CDR3 is 16 residues. V was pared by 3 bases and J by 3 bases, with 18 bases between. Germline CDR1 LGHNA, CDR2 YNFKEQ. CDR3 amino acids: CASSQVSDDPHYEQYF. Here the CDR3 DNA reads TGTGCCAGCAGCCAGGTCTCGGACGACCCCCACTACGAGCAGTACTTC.

This chain joins TRBV30 and TRBJ1-5; unclear D gene. The germline V gene has CDR1 GTSNPN and CDR2 SVGIG (reference sequence). Trimming took off 0 bases at V and 6 bases at J, with 15 bases between the two ends. The CDR3 sequence is 15 residues long. CDR3 region: CAWSVQSEASQPQHF. The DNA of the CDR3 is TGTGCCTGGAGTGTACAGTCGGAGGCATCTCAGCCCCAGCATTTT.

The chain recombines TRBV27 with TRBJ1-6, with D hard to call. V lost 2 bases and J 0 bases, leaving 14 bases between the germline ends. The germline CDR1 and CDR2 sequences are MNHEY and SMNVEV (reference sequence). The length of the CDR3 is 18 residues. As DNA, the CDR3 is TGTGCCAGCAGTTTAGGGCAGCCGTCTAGCTCCTATAATTCACCCCTCCACTTT. Translating it yields CASSLGQPSSSYNSPLHF.

This clone has only a few counts. This CDR3 reads CASSDSGGGAADTQYF. CDR3 nucleotides: TGTGCCAGCAGTGACTCCGGCGGGGGGGCCGCAGATACGCAGTATTTT. The gene calls are TRBV6-4 and TRBJ2-3; TRBD2 agrees at 9 bases. The length of the CDR3 is 16 residues. The germline gives CDR1 MRHNA, CDR2 SNTAGT. V was pared by 0 bases and J by 4 bases, with 5 bases of the junction left unmatched.